Listed below are T cell receptor beta chains from one sample, sequenced in a study of T cells in tuberculosis. Assay: immunoSEQ multiplex PCR; the TCRdb copy retains only in-frame clones and omits some. The sample comprises about 33,000 clones, roughly nine tenths of which are singletons, and about 5.2% rests with the top ten. Sequencing used PBMCs, obtained at tuberculosis diagnosis. These receptors came from an adult with tuberculosis. CDR3s include the opening cysteine and the closing phenylalanine or tryptophan. Each record gives: D gene, clone size, V gene, J gene, CDR3 DNA, CDR3 protein. D genes are given only for firm matches. Expanded clones are given a class, and other clones once, few, many or no size at all.

D gene: TRBD2
clone size: NA
V gene: TRBV5-5
J gene: TRBJ2-3
CDR3 DNA: TGTGCCAGCAGCCAGATTTTGCGGGGGGCCACCACAGATACGCAGTATTTT
CDR3 protein: CASSQILRGATTDTQYF

D gene: TRBD1
clone size: NA
V gene: TRBV5-6
J gene: TRBJ1-2
CDR3 DNA: TGTGCCAGCAGGGTTTGGGGACAGGAGTACTATGGCTACACCTTC
CDR3 protein: CASRVWGQEYYGYTF

D gene: TRBD1
clone size: NA
V gene: TRBV10-1
J gene: TRBJ1-1
CDR3 DNA: TGCGCCAGCGGCACGGGGCAGGGGGCCACTGAAGCTTTCTTT
CDR3 protein: CASGTGQGATEAFF

D gene: NA
clone size: NA
V gene: TRBV5-1
J gene: TRBJ2-7
CDR3 DNA: TGCGCCAGCAGCTTGTTGTCGCAGGGGCGGTACGAGCAGTACTTC
CDR3 protein: CASSLLSQGRYEQYF

D gene: NA
clone size: NA
V gene: TRBV19
J gene: TRBJ1-5
CDR3 DNA: TGTGCCAGTAGTATCTCTTTCTCAGGGGGCAATCAGCCCCAGCATTTT
CDR3 protein: CASSISFSGGNQPQHF

D gene: NA
clone size: NA
V gene: TRBV6-6
J gene: TRBJ2-7
CDR3 DNA: TGTGCCAGCAGTCAGGAAGGGGGCTACGAGCAGTACTTC
CDR3 protein: CASSQEGGYEQYF

D gene: TRBD1
clone size: NA
V gene: TRBV5-1
J gene: TRBJ2-1
CDR3 DNA: TGCGCCAGCAGCTCCCGACAGGGTGGCAATGAGCAGTTCTTC
CDR3 protein: CASSSRQGGNEQFF

D gene: TRBD2
clone size: few
V gene: TRBV4-2
J gene: TRBJ2-5
CDR3 DNA: TGTGCCAGCAGCCAAGGTACGGGGGGTCAAGAGACCCAGTACTTC
CDR3 protein: CASSQGTGGQETQYF

D gene: NA
clone size: NA
V gene: TRBV5-1
J gene: TRBJ2-2
CDR3 DNA: TGCGCCAGCAGCTTGGCGGTAACCGGGGAGCTGTTTTTT
CDR3 protein: CASSLAVTGELFF

D gene: NA
clone size: NA
V gene: TRBV4-1
J gene: TRBJ2-1
CDR3 DNA: TGCGCCAGCAGCCAAGGGACAGATAATGAGCAGTTCTTC
CDR3 protein: CASSQGTDNEQFF

D gene: NA
clone size: NA
V gene: TRBV28
J gene: TRBJ1-2
CDR3 DNA: TGTGCCAGCAGTTCCGGGGAGTCCTATGGCTACACCTTC
CDR3 protein: CASSSGESYGYTF

D gene: NA
clone size: few
V gene: TRBV5-1
J gene: TRBJ2-5
CDR3 DNA: TGCGCCAGCAGCAAGAATAGTAGGGGAGAGACCCAGTACTTC
CDR3 protein: CASSKNSRGETQYF

D gene: NA
clone size: NA
V gene: TRBV2
J gene: TRBJ2-1
CDR3 DNA: TGTGCCAGCAAAACCGGGACTGAGTACAATGAGCAGTTCTTC
CDR3 protein: CASKTGTEYNEQFF